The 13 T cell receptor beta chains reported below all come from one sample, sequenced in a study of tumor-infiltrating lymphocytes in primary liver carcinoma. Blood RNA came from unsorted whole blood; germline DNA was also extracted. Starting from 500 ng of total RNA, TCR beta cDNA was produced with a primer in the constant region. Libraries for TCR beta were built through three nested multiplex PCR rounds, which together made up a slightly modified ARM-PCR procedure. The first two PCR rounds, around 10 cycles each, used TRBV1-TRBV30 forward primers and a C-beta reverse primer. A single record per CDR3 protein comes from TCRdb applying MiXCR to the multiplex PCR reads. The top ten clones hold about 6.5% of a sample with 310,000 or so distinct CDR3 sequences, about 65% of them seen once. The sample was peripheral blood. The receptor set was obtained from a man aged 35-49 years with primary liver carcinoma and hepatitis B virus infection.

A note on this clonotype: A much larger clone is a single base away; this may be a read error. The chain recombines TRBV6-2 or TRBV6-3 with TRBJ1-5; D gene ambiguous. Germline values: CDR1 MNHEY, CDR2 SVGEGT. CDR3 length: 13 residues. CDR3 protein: CASTDYSDQPQHF. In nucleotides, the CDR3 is TGTGCCAGCACGGATTATAGCGATCAGCCCCAGCATTTT.

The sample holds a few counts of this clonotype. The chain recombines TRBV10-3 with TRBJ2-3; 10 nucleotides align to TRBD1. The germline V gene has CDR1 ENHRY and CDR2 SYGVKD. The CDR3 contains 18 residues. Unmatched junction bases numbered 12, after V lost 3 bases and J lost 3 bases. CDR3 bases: TGTGCCATCAGTGAATTTCAAATGGGGACAGGGGCAACAGATACGCAGTATTTT. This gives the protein CAISEFQMGTGATDTQYF.

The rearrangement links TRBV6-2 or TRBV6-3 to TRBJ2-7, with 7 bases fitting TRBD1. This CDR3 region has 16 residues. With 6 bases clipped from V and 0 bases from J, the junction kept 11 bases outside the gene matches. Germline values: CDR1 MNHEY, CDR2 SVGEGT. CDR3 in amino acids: CASSRGQRESSYEQYF. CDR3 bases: TGTGCCAGCAGCCGGGGACAGAGAGAAAGCTCCTACGAGCAGTACTTC.

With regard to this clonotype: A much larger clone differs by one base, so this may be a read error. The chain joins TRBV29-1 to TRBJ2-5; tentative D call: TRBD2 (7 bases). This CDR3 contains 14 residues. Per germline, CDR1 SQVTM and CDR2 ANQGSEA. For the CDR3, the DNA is TGCAGCGTTGACCGAGGGGGGGTAGGGGAGACCCGGTACTTC. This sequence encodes CSVDRGGVGETRYF.

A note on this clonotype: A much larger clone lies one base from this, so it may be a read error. CDR3 nucleotides: TGTGCCAGCAGCCAAGTAGAAGGGGTAAAGGGAAATCAGCGCCAGCATTTT. Translated: CASSQVEGVKGNQRQHF. The V call is TRBV4-2, the J call TRBJ1-5, with D tentatively TRBD1 (5 bases). The CDR3 is made up of 17 amino acids. Germline-derived CDR1 and CDR2 are LGHNA and YNFKEQ.

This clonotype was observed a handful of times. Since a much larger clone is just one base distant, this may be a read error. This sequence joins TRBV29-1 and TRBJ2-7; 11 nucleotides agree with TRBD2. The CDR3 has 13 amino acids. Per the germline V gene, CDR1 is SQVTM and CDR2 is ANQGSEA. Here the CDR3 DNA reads TGCAACGTTGTAGCGGGAGGGACCTACGAGCAGTACTTC. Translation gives CNVVAGGTYEQYF.

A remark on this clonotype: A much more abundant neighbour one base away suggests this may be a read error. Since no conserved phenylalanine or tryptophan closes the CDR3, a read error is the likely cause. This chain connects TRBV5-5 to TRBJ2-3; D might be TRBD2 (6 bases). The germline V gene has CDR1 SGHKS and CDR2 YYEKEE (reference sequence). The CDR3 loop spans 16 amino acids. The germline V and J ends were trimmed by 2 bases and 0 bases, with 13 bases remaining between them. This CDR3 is CASSFGGPLSTDTQYS. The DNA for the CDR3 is TGTGCCAGCAGCTTCGGGGGACCTCTGAGCACAGATACGCAGTATTCT.

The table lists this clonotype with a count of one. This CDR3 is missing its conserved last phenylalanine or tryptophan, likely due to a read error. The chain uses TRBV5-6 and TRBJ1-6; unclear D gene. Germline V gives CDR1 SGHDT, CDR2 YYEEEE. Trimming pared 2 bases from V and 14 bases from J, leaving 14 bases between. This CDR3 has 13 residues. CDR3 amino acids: CASSFHYGGTLHY. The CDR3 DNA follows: TGTGCCAGCAGCTTCCATTACGGTGGGACCCTCCACTAT.

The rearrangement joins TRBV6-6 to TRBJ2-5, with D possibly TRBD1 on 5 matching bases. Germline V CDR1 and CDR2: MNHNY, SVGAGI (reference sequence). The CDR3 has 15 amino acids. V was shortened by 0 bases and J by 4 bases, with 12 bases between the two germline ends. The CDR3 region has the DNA TGTGCCAGCAGTTACTCTAGACAGTCTAGAGAGACCCAGTACTTC. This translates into CASSYSRQSRETQYF.

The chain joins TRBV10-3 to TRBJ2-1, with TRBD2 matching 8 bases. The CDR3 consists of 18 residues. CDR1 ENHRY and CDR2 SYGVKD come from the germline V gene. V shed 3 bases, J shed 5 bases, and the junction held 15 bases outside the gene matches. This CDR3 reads CAISDSLGSGTGNNEQFF. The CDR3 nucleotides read TGTGCCATCAGTGACTCACTGGGTAGCGGGACCGGAAACAATGAGCAGTTCTTC.

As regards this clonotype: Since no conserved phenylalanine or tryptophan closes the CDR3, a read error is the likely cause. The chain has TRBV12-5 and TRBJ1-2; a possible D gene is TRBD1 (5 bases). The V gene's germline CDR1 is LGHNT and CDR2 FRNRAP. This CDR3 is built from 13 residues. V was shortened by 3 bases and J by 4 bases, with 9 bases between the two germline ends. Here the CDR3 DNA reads TGTGCTAGTGGTTTAAACGGGACCTATGGCTACACCTTA. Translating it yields CASGLNGTYGYTL.

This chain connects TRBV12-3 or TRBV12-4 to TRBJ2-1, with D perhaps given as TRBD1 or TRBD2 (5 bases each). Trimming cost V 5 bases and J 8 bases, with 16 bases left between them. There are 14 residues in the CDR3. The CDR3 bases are TGTGCCAGCAGTGACCTGGGACCTAACGATGAGCAGTTCTTC. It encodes CASSDLGPNDEQFF.

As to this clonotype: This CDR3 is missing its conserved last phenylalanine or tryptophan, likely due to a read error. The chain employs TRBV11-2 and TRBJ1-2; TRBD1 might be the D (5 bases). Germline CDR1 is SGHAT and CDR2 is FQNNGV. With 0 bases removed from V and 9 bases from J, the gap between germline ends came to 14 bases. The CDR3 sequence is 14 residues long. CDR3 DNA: TGTGCCAGCAGCTTAGAGCAGGGCCTAGATAGCTACACCCTC. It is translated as CASSLEQGLDSYTL.